This T cell receptor (beta chain) was sequenced for a study of OX40 agonist ivuxolimab in advanced cancers. Method: immunoSEQ multiplex PCR; TCRdb's copy keeps in-frame clones and lacks some. The data contain 77,000 or so clones, more than 80% of them singletons. Trimming pared 7 bases from V and 0 bases from J, leaving 10 bases between. There are 14 residues in the CDR3. Germline CDR1 is SGHRS and CDR2 is YFSETQ. The sequence was obtained from an adult with an advanced solid tumor such as melanoma, head and neck, liver or kidney cancer. J is TRBJ2-2 and V is TRBV5-1; the D gene is possibly TRBD2 (6 bases). This sample comprised CD4+ or CD8+ T cells sorted from blood, obtained in a trial of the OX40 agonist ivuxolimab. The CDR3 loop is CASLEGANTGELFF. CDR3 DNA sequence: TGCGCCAGCTTGGAGGGTGCGAACACCGGGGAGCTGTTTTTT.